This T cell receptor (beta chain) was obtained from a study of cytomegalovirus exposure and HLA in healthy donors. With 3 bases removed from V and 0 bases from J, the gap between germline ends came to 3 bases. Germline V gene lookup returns CDR1 SGDLS and CDR2 YYNGEE. This CDR3 has 12 amino acids. Of note for this clone: What it recognizes is unknown.

Regarding the study as a whole: 150 or so TCR beta chains were listed as cytomegalovirus-associated. The classifier, whose performance was assessed in both the original and validation cohorts, reportedly diagnosed cytomegalovirus status with high specificity and sensitivity.

The repertoire was sequenced with immunoSEQ multiplex PCR; TCRdb's copy has only in-frame clones and lacks some. The data show 150,000 to 200,000 clones, with about 95% seen just once and approximately 0.97% held by the top ten. V usage is TRBV9 and J usage is TRBJ2-5; no clear D gene. The receptor was derived from a woman in her late teens or twenties in good health and CMV-seronegative. The sequenced sample was PBMCs. DNA of the CDR3: TGTGCCAGCAGCGCCGACCAAGAGACCCAGTACTTC. Encoded protein: CASSADQETQYF.